This T cell receptor beta chain comes out of a study of cytomegalovirus exposure and HLA in healthy donors (dated by TCRdb to the late 2010s). In terms of the full investigation: According to an earlier analysis of several hundred of the donors, 150 million to 200 million T cells yielded roughly 100 million unique TCR beta sequences and around 300 Gb of sequence data. Donor age, sex, ethnicity and CMV serostatus were collected together with the repertoire data. Of the 350 to 450 genotyped donors, more than 75% were placed in the genetic ancestry cluster associated with self-reported Caucasian donors. On average, around 200,000 unique TCR beta nucleotide sequences were sequenced per donor among roughly 430 genotyped donors of the cohort, with roughly 18% of those sequences being non-productive. An early release that covered about 600 HLA-typed donors contained approximately 290 gigabases of sequencing data and tens of millions of unique TCR sequences. Several DR-DQ haplotypes were handled as single units for association and clustering, since linkage in the cohort was strong. A later genetic analysis used genome-wide SNP genotypes for 398 of the 666 donors, treating that subset as a discovery cohort. The study aimed to test whether cataloging public T cell receptors could reveal signatures of past pathogen exposure. The later analysis used no new phenotypic data to find candidate immune exposures, relying instead on TCR beta sequences and their occurrence across donors. To decide whether each TCR beta V gene segment behaved as functional or pseudogenic, an earlier analysis of some 600 of the donors relied on high-throughput TCR beta sequencing. Besides the first cohort of about 730 subjects, a separate validation cohort made up of 120 different subjects was used. All discovery cohort repertoires had been generated on a single sequencing platform. Typing coverage varied by locus: roughly 629-630 donors for A, B, C, DRB1 and DQB1; more than 500 for DQA1; around 610 for DPA1; roughly 470 for DPB1. The study profiled the T cell repertoires of hundreds of subjects by immunosequencing and related them to cytomegalovirus serostatus. In a later analysis, previously published TCR beta repertoires from 600 to 850 donors were re-analyzed and high-resolution HLA genotyping was added so that TCR occurrence patterns could be studied. Both class I and class II loci were covered by HLA typing, at four-digit resolution. High-throughput TCR immunosequencing, statistical association of individual TCRs with disease status, and machine learning were combined to predict cytomegalovirus infection status. Overall study outcomes, separate from this receptor: In a later analysis, several top co-occurrence clusters were reported to appear linked to parvovirus B19, influenza, CMV and Epstein-Barr virus. In the study, about 150 TCR beta chains were listed as associated with cytomegalovirus. For the cohort, immune exposure information was limited to CMV serostatus. According to a later analysis, most CMV-associated TCR beta chains appeared to be HLA-restricted, and the HLA associations seemed to be driven largely by CMV exposure. Because the 87-base-pair reads could not distinguish some IMGT-functional V segments, including TRBV6-2 and TRBV6-3, those segments were excluded. A later analysis found that TCR association rates varied across HLA loci, with DRB1 alleles showing the most associated TCRs and HLA-C alleles the fewest. A cluster of highly shared sequence variants was judged likely to represent a technical artifact of the sequencing pipeline. Correlated functional status among segregating V segments might reflect linkage disequilibrium, but an unknown experimental factor could not be ruled out. A later analysis found that HLA-associated TCR beta chains were more clonally expanded and had lower generation probabilities than equally common non-associated chains. Specific HLA alleles were associated with around 18,000 TCR beta sequences at a false discovery rate of 0.05 in a later analysis. In an earlier analysis of approximately 590 of the donors, most TCR beta V segments were observed in productive rearrangements about 87% or about 30% of the time, broadly matching IMGT annotations. The presence/absence analyses assumed that sequencing depth was roughly uniform across donors, and that assumption may not be true. Because some donors lacked HLA typing at each locus, the association tests relied only on the typed subset. Only TCR beta chains were sequenced in this cohort, and the absence of alpha or paired-chain data limited detectable features. The classifier was reported to diagnose cytomegalovirus status with high specificity and sensitivity in both the original cohort and the validation cohort. A few of the identified cytomegalovirus-associated TCR beta chains were confirmed in vitro to be specific for cytomegalovirus antigens. An association between a missense DCLRE1C variant and V-gene and J-gene trimming of TCR beta chains was found in a later genetic analysis and replicated in an independent cohort. Because counts were too low, 15 to 20 rarely observed V segments, including chromosome 9 orphons, were left out of the earlier analysis of several hundred of the donors. The authors suggested that the approach could potentially be generalized to other disease states and immunological phenotypes. Most TCR sequences were seen in very few donors, while some public TCRs were found in many individuals. A further reported finding was that TCR beta sequences accurately predicted the HLA-A and HLA-B alleles for most subjects in the first cohort. Assigning TCR associations to individual alleles was difficult when HLA alleles, especially DR and DQ, strongly co-occurred. In a later genetic analysis, fewer N-insertions in productive TCRs were reported among donors in an Asian-associated ancestry cluster than the roughly 670-donor mean.

V ends up 3 bases short and J 9 bases short, with an unmatched junction base count of 4. Reading from cysteine to phenylalanine, the CDR3 counts 13 amino acids. The kept DNA is CDR3 alone, 39 bases in frame from the first base. The germline V gene provides CDR1 SGDLS and CDR2 YYNGEE. In total, about 650 healthy bone marrow donors made up the cohort. At the time of sampling, every cohort member was nominally healthy, though immune exposures that went unrecorded were likely present. The donor was CMV seropositive and belonged to the group of about 290 seropositive cohort members. A peripheral blood sample was collected from each donor, and TCR beta sequencing was performed on peripheral blood mononuclear cells. The Qiagen DNeasy Blood Extraction Kit was used to extract genomic DNA from the blood cell samples. Note on this clone: Its cognate antigen has yet to be identified. No qualities accompany the bases; no much larger clone lies one base away.

Library prep was done by the immunoSEQ multiplex PCR assay. For the multiplex PCR, a mixture combining 60 forward primers for TCR Vbeta segments and 13 reverse primers for TCR Jbeta segments was used. The CDR3 region of rearranged TCR beta genes was amplified from genomic DNA by a multiplex PCR assay. Amplified TCR beta libraries were sequenced as 87-base-pair reads on the Illumina HiSeq System. Per the original workflow: A later analysis counted about 80 million unique TCR beta chains across the 666 repertoires, and roughly 9.9 million of these chains were shared by at least two donors. A nearest-neighbor algorithm error-corrected the raw reads and collapsed the reads into unique sequences, merging closely related sequences to remove PCR and sequencing errors. Alignment of CDR3 sequences to IMGT reference sequences was used to assign V, D and J gene segments. Each retained sequence needed at least a six-nucleotide match to both a V gene segment and a J gene segment. Rearrangements were classified as productive when the CDR3 lacked stop codons and remained in frame with V and J, and all other rearrangements were classified as non-productive. CDR3 was defined according to IMGT convention as the region running from the second conserved V-encoded cysteine to the conserved J-encoded phenylalanine. Sequences without an unambiguous match to a single V gene segment were excluded from the earlier analysis of 450 to 750 of the donors. In an earlier analysis of a few hundred of the donors, a V segment was called functional when productive rearrangements were above 56.7%, and segregating when the standard deviation between donors exceeded 5%. A statistical classification framework was built for diagnosing cytomegalovirus status from the catalog of TCR beta chain sequences. In a later analysis, V and J genes were assigned by comparing TCR nucleotide sequences against IMGT/GENE-DB human TR gene sequences. A later analysis assigned CDR3 sequences and most-parsimonious VDJ recombination scenarios with the TCRdist pipeline. In a later analysis, each TCR beta chain was defined by its CDR3 amino acid sequence together with its V-gene family, and reads without a unique V-gene family were excluded. As a way to deal with suspected cross-contamination and a sequencing artifact, a later analysis dropped 592 nucleotide sequences that were highly shared and had low generation probability. A later analysis calculated a clonal expansion index for each public chain from normalized within-repertoire ranks of inferred template counts. Generation probabilities in a later analysis came from a VDJ recombination model fitted to out-of-frame rearrangements, and those results were checked against IGoR. A later analysis scored TCR-TCR, TCR-HLA and TCR-CMV co-occurrence with hypergeometric tests, applying a repertoire-size bias correction to TCR pairs. To estimate false discovery rates, a later analysis permuted the HLA or CMV assignments 20 times. A later analysis grouped co-occurring TCRs with DBSCAN, adding TCRdist sequence similarity when clustering within HLA-allele-positive subsets. For co-occurrence clustering, repertoires with fewer than 30,000 or more than 120,000 public chains were excluded, along with four or five repertoires with anomalous nucleotide sharing. This is the immuneACCESS table as TCRdb keeps it, with only in-frame sequences that have V and J called. A part of the clones is gone; compared with another copy, unresolved V genes explain less than half, and the rest is unexplained. The V and J calls and the clone size are those of that table, but D and trimming were determined from the DNA. The sample profile shows 55,000 to 70,000 clones; roughly 73% of them were found once. The top ten constitute approximately 4.8% of the sample.

This TCR was recovered from a male donor in good health and CMV-seropositive. The sample comprised PBMCs. Here the chain combines TRBV9 and TRBJ2-1; 9 bases in between match TRBD1. At the DNA level, the sequence is TGTGCCAGCAGCGACGGACAGGGGCGTGAGCAGTTCTTC. This translates into CASSDGQGREQFF.